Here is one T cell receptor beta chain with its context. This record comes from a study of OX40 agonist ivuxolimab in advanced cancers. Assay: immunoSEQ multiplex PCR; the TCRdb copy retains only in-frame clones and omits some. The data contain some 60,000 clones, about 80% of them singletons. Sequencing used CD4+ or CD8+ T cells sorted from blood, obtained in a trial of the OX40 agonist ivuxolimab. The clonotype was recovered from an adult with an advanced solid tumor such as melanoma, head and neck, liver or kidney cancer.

In DNA form, the CDR3 reads TGCGCCAGCAGCCAAACGGGACTAGCGGTAGCCAAAAACATTCAGTACTTC. This encodes CASSQTGLAVAKNIQYF. V is TRBV4-1 and J is TRBJ2-4, with 11 bases identical to TRBD2. The germline gives CDR1 MGHRA, CDR2 YSYEKL. The J segment lost 0 bases and the V segment lost 2 bases, leaving 3 bases of the junction unmatched. CDR3 length: 17 residues.